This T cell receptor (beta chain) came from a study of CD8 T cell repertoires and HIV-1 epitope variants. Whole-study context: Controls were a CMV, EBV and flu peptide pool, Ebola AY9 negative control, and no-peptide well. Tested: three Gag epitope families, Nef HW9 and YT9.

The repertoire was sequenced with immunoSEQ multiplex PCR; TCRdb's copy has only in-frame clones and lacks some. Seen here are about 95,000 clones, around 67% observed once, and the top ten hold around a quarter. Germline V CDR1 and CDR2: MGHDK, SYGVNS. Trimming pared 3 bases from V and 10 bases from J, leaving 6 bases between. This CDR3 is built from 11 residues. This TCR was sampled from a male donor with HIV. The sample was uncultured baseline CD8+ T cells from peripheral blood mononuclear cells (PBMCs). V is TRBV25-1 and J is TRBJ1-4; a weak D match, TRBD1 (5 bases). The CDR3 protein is CASSDQGKLFF. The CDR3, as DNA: TGTGCCAGCAGTGATCAGGGAAAACTGTTTTTT.